This note documents a single T cell receptor beta chain sequence. This specimen comes from a study of blood T cell repertoires in COVID-19. The overall study: Whether acute or convalescent, the COVID-19 samples came from the United States, Italy and Spain. PBMCs, B-cell-depleted T cells, or T cells were the source of the cDNA or gDNA that made up the material.

The V end lost 5 bases, the J end lost 6 bases, and 20 bases lay between the germline ends. The germline CDR1 and CDR2 sequences are SGHAT and FQNNGV. CDR3 length equals 15 residues. Original methodology: Estimates of nucleated cell counts were drawn from the amplification of reference gene primers. Profiling relied on immunoSEQ multiplex PCR, and the TCRdb table lists in-frame clones only, not all of them. V, J and clone size reflect that table, while D and trimming were determined from the DNA. The table has 6,000 to 7,000 clones, more than 80% seen once. The source is a human donor with active COVID-19. The donor label of this sample is uncertain. The chain couples TRBV11-2 to TRBJ2-7; D is possibly TRBD1 (5 bases). Sequencing was performed on peripheral blood. This CDR3 is CASSKLSGFFLEQYF. In nucleotides, the CDR3 is TGTGCCAGCAGCAAACTTTCAGGGTTTTTCCTCGAGCAGTACTTC.